Listed below are T cell receptor beta chains from one sample, sequenced in a study of technical replicates of blood from a handful of donors. Generated by immunoSEQ multiplex PCR, the TCRdb table keeps only in-frame clones and is missing some. The sample lists tens of thousands of clones; approximately 91% were seen once. The sample consisted of PBMCs. The receptor source for this set is a human donor in good health. Some clones in this sample may be carry-over from other donors' samples. Both conserved end residues are part of each CDR3. Fields, in order: V gene, clone size, J gene, CDR3 protein. Clone size, where shown, is once, few, many, or a class for clones that have expanded.

V: TRBV7-2; size: NA; J: TRBJ2-1; CDR3: CASSPLAGGYNEQFF
V: TRBV19; size: NA; J: TRBJ2-1; CDR3: CASRRTSGGVSSSYNEQFF
V: TRBV5-1; size: once; J: TRBJ2-4; CDR3: CASSLDSTKNIQYF
V: TRBV18; size: NA; J: TRBJ2-3; CDR3: CASSSGLAGAADTQYF
V: TRBV10-3; size: NA; J: TRBJ1-6; CDR3: CAISESSRWGVGNSPLHF
V: TRBV4-1; size: NA; J: TRBJ2-5; CDR3: CASSQTGGGTETQYF
V: TRBV5-1; size: NA; J: TRBJ1-5; CDR3: CASSLDPRDSNQPQHF
V: TRBV27; size: NA; J: TRBJ1-2; CDR3: CASSSGQRGGYTF
V: TRBV19; size: NA; J: TRBJ1-2; CDR3: CATKNRIDLVGDGYTF
V: TRBV7-9; size: NA; J: TRBJ2-1; CDR3: CASSLAGRRTLGDEQFF
V: TRBV27; size: NA; J: TRBJ2-1; CDR3: CASSSRGGEQFF
V: TRBV30; size: NA; J: TRBJ2-3; CDR3: CAWTVGGLGSQYF
V: TRBV2; size: NA; J: TRBJ2-4; CDR3: CASKASGRVSPKNIQYF
V: TRBV7-2; size: NA; J: TRBJ1-1; CDR3: CASSFREGVNTEAFF
V: TRBV30; size: NA; J: TRBJ2-1; CDR3: CAWRNGGRGNEQFF
V: TRBV10-3; size: NA; J: TRBJ2-7; CDR3: CAISPGLAVYEQYF
V: TRBV7-2; size: few; J: TRBJ1-5; CDR3: CASSSQGNQPQHF
V: TRBV25-1; size: NA; J: TRBJ2-7; CDR3: CASKLQGAGEQYF
V: TRBV5-1; size: few; J: TRBJ2-7; CDR3: CASSTSGGTYEQYF
V: TRBV27; size: NA; J: TRBJ1-2; CDR3: CASSPLRGRGLSDGYTF
V: TRBV11-2; size: NA; J: TRBJ1-1; CDR3: CASSLRFGTVNTEAFF
V: TRBV19; size: NA; J: TRBJ2-5; CDR3: CASSKLAGGPGRGETQYF
V: TRBV27; size: NA; J: TRBJ2-7; CDR3: CASSLGGAAYEQYF
V: TRBV5-5; size: NA; J: TRBJ1-2; CDR3: CASSYYGTAYGYTF
V: TRBV11-2; size: NA; J: TRBJ1-5; CDR3: CASSLAGTGDNQPQHF